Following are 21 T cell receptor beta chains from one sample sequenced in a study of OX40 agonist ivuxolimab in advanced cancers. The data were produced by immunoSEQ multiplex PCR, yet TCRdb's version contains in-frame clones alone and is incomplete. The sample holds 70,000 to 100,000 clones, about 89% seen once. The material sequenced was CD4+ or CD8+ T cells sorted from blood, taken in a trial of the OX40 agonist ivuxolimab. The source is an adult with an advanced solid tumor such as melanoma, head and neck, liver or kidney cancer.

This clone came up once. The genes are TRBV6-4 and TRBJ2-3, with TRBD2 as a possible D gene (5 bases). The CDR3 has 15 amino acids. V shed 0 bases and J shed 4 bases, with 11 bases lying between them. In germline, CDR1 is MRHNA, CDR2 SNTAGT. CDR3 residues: CASSDSSGWSDTQYF. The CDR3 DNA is TGTGCCAGCAGTGACTCATCGGGATGGTCAGATACGCAGTATTTT.

The CDR3 bases are TGTGCCAGCAGCTTATGGGATCTAGCGGGGGGCAATGAGCAGTTCTTC. The encoded protein is CASSLWDLAGGNEQFF. The chain joins TRBV7-2 to TRBJ2-1, with TRBD2 identical over 11 bases. Trimming cost V 2 bases and J 6 bases; bases outside gene matches: 6. This CDR3 is 16 amino acids long. The germline gives CDR1 SGHTA, CDR2 FQGNSA.

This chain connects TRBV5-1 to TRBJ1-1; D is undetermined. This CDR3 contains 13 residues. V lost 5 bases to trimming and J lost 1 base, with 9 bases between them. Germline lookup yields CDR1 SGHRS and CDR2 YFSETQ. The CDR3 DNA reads TGCGCCAGCAGTCAGGACCCGAACACTGAAGCTTTCTTT. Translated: CASSQDPNTEAFF.

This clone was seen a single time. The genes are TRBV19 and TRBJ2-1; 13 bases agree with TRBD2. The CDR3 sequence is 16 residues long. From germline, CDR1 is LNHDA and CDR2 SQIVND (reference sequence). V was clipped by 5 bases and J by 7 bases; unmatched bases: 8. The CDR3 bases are TGTGCCAGTAGTTCTAGGACTAGCGGGAGTTGGAATGAGCAGTTCTTC. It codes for CASSSRTSGSWNEQFF.

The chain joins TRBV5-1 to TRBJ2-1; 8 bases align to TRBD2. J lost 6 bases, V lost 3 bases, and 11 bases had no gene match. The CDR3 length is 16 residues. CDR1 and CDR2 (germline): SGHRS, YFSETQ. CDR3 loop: CASSSLTSGNRNEQFF. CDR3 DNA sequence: TGCGCCAGCAGCTCACTAACTAGCGGAAACCGCAATGAGCAGTTCTTC.

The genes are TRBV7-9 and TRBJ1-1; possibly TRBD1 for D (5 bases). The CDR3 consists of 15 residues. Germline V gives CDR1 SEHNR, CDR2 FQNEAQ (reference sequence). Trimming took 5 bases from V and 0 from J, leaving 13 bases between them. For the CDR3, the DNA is TGTGCCAGCAGCCCCCGGGGCGGATTGAACACTGAAGCTTTCTTT. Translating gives CASSPRGGLNTEAFF.

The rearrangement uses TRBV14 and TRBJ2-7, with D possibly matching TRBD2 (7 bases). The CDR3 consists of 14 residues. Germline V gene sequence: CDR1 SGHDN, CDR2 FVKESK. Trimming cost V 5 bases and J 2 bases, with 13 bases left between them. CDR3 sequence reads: CASSKGGLTYEQYF. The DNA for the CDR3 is TGTGCCAGCAGCAAAGGGGGACTAACCTACGAGCAGTACTTC.

The CDR3 bases are TGCAGCGTTGGAGGAACCGGGATACCCAACTATGGCTACACCTTC. This sequence encodes CSVGGTGIPNYGYTF. The V gene is TRBV29-1, the J gene TRBJ1-2; D not resolved. This CDR3 spans 15 amino acids. Germline V gene data show CDR1 as SQVTM and CDR2 as ANQGSEA. Trimming stripped 4 bases from V and 2 bases from J, with 17 bases between. The complete variable domain, with remaining parts taken from reference TRBV29-1 and TRBJ1-2, reads SAVISQKPSRDICQRGTSLTIQCQVDSQVTMMFWYRQQPGQSLTLIATANQGSEATYESGFVIDKFPISRPNLTFSTLTVSNMSPEDSSIYLCSVGGTGIPNYGYTFGSGTRLTVV.

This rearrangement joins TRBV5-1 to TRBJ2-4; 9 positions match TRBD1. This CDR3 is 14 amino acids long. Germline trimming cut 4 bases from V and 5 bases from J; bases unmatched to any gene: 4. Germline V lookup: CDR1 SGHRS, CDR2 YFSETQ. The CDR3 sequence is CASSPGTGQNIQYF. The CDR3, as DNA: TGCGCCAGCAGCCCAGGGACAGGGCAAAACATTCAGTACTTC.

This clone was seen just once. CDR3 sequence (DNA): TGTGCCAGCACACCGACATCTAGCACAGATACGCAGTATTTT. Protein product: CASTPTSSTDTQYF. V and J are TRBV9 and TRBJ2-3; D is unclear. V was clipped by 6 bases and J by 0 bases, with 11 bases between them. This CDR3 is 14 amino acids long. The germline CDR1 and CDR2 sequences are SGDLS and YYNGEE.

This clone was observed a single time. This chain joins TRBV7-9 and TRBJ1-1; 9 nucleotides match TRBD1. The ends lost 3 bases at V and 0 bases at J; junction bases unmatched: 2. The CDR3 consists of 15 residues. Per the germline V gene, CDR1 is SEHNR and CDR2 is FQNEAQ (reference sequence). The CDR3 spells CASSFRDRVNTEAFF. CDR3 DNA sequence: TGTGCCAGCAGCTTTAGGGACAGGGTGAACACTGAAGCTTTCTTT.

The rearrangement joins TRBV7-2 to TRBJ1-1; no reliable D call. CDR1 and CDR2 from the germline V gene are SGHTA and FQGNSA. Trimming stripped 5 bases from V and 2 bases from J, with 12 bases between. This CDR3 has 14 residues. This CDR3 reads CASSPSGGNTEAFF. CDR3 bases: TGTGCCAGCAGCCCCTCAGGCGGAAACACTGAAGCTTTCTTT.

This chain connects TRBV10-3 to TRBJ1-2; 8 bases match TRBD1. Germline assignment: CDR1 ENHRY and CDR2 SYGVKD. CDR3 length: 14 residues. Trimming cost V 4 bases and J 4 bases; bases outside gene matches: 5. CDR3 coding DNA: TGTGCCATCAGTGGGCAGGGGGCTCGCTATGGCTACACCTTC. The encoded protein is CAISGQGARYGYTF.

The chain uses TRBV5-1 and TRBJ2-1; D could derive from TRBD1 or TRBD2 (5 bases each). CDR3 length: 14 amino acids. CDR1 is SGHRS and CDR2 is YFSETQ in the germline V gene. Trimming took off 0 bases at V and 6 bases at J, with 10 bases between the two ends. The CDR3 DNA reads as TGCGCCAGCAGCTTGGGGGGACCCCCCAATGAGCAGTTCTTC. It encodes CASSLGGPPNEQFF.

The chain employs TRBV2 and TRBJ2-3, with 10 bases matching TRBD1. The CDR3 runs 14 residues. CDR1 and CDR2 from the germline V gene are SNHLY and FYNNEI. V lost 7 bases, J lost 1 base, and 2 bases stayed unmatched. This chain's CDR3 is CASTGTGGTDTQYF. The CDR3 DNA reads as TGTGCCAGCACCGGGACAGGGGGCACAGATACGCAGTATTTT.

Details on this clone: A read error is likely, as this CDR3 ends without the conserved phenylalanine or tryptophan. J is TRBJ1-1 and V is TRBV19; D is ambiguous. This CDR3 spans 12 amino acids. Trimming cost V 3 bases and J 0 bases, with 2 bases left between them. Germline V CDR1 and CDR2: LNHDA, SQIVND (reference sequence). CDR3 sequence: CASSILNTEAFS. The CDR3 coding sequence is TGTGCCAGTAGTATTTTGAACACTGAAGCTTTCTCT.

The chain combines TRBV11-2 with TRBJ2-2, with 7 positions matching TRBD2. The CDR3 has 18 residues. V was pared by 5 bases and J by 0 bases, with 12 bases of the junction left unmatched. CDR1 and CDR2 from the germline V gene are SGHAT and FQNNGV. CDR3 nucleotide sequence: TGTGCCAGCAGCCGGCGGGTGGAGCGGGGCGCGAACACCGGGGAGCTGTTTTTT. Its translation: CASSRRVERGANTGELFF. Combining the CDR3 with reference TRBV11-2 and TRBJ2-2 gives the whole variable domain EAGVAQSPRYKIIEKRQSVAFWCNPISGHATLYWYQQILGQGPKLLIQFQNNGVVDDSQLPKDRFSAERLKGVDSTLKIQPAKLEDSAVYLCASSRRVERGANTGELFFGEGSRLTVL.

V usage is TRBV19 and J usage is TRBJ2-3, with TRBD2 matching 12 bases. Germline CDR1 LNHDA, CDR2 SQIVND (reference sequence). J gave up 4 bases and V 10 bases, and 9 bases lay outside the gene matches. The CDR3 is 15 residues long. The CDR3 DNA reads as TGTGCCACCATGAGGGGGACTAGCGGGTCAGATACGCAGTATTTT. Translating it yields CATMRGTSGSDTQYF.

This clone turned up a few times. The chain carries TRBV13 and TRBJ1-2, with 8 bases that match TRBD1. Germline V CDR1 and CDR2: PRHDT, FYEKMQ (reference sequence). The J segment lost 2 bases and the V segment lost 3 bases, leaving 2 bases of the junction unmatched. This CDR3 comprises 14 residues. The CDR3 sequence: CASSLNRGNYGYTF. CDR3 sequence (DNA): TGTGCCAGCAGCTTGAACAGGGGGAACTATGGCTACACCTTC.

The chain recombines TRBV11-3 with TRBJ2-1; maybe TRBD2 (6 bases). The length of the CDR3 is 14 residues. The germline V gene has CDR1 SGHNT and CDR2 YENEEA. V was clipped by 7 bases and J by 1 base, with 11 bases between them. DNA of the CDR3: TGTGCCAGCACCCTTAGCGGTTCCTACAATGAGCAGTTCTTC. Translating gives CASTLSGSYNEQFF.

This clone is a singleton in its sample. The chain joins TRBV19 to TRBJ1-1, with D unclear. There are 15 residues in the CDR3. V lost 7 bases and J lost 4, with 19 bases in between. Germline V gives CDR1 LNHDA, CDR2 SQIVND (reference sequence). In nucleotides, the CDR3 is TGTGCCAGTAAGGTTTTGGAGGGCCCCCCCACTGAAGCTTTCTTT. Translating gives CASKVLEGPPTEAFF. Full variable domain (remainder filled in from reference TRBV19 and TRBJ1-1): DGGITQSPKYLFRKEGQNVTLSCEQNLNHDAMYWYRQDPGQGLRLIYYSQIVNDFQKGDIAEGYSVSREKKESFPLTVTSAQKNPTAFYLCASKVLEGPPTEAFFGQGTRLTVV.